The rows below give T cell receptor beta chains drawn from one sample of a study of T cells in Graves' hyperthyroidism and ophthalmopathy. TCRdb passed the multiplex PCR reads through MiXCR, listing each CDR3 protein once. The table records about 600,000 distinct CDR3 sequences, 16% of them present only once. The sample was blood. These receptors originate from a woman between 35 and 50 years old with Graves' ophthalmopathy. Each CDR3 is given with its conserved first and last residue. D genes are given only for firm matches.

v_gene,d_gene,j_gene,CDR3aa
TRBV19,.,TRBJ2-7,CASSPGTNTYEQYF
TRBV6-9,.,TRBJ2-1,CASSYAQTYNEQFF
TRBV9,.,TRBJ2-3,CASSPAGRSVTDTQYF
TRBV19,TRBD2,TRBJ2-7,CASSVRRGSDEQYF
TRBV6-5,.,TRBJ2-5,CASSYSANFPRETQYF
TRBV27,TRBD1,TRBJ2-5,CATSISRQGQETQYF
TRBV9,.,TRBJ2-3,CASSVDQGSDTQYF
TRBV7-8,.,TRBJ2-7,CASSLVKAGKTYEQYF
TRBV5-1,TRBD1,TRBJ1-2,CASSNGQGGYGYTF
TRBV11-2,.,TRBJ2-7,CASSLGDLTYEQYF
TRBV6-5,.,TRBJ1-1,CASSYAAGPLGNTEAFF
TRBV28,.,TRBJ2-7,CASSLSGNYEQYF
TRBV12-3/TRBV12-4,.,TRBJ2-4,CASRGGGKQAKKIQYF
TRBV9,.,TRBJ1-3,CASTRPGNTIYF
TRBV12-3/TRBV12-4,.,TRBJ1-2,CASSLQQGPEANYGYTF
TRBV28,TRBD2,TRBJ2-3,CASSLYAAGGPGDTQYF
TRBV28,.,TRBJ2-7,CASRVGSASYEQYF
TRBV5-8,TRBD1,TRBJ1-2,CASFFQGAYGYTF
TRBV5-4,.,TRBJ2-6,CASSAGQFFSGANVLTF
TRBV12-3/TRBV12-4,.,TRBJ1-5,CASSLESYSNQPQHF
TRBV6-5,.,TRBJ2-1,CASSYGLQGSYNEQFF
TRBV29-1,TRBD1,TRBJ1-1,CSVQGQGGTEAFF
TRBV24-1,.,TRBJ2-7,CATTTGHSTYEQYF
TRBV30,.,TRBJ1-3,CAWSVGLSGNTIYF
TRBV2,.,TRBJ1-1,CASSDTTEAFF
TRBV6-1,TRBD1,TRBJ1-1,CASRASLDRGWTEAFF
TRBV28,.,TRBJ2-1,CASRRELAYNEQFF
TRBV29-1,TRBD2,TRBJ2-7,CSVTPGLAGGHEQYF
TRBV3-1,.,TRBJ1-2,CASSQALSTANYGYTF
TRBV9,TRBD2,TRBJ2-7,CASSVGGSGSSYEQYF
TRBV2,.,TRBJ1-1,CASSEKLKAFF
TRBV5-1,.,TRBJ2-1,CASSSDSISYNEQFF
TRBV20-1,TRBD1,TRBJ2-1,CSASYGTAIYNEQFF
TRBV4-1,.,TRBJ2-2,CASSQAQSWVAGELFF
TRBV11-2,.,TRBJ1-3,CASSTFKGSGNTIYF
TRBV2,TRBD1,TRBJ1-4,CASSSDRATNEKLFF
TRBV10-3,TRBD1,TRBJ1-1,CAISESNGMETGVF
TRBV5-1,TRBD1,TRBJ2-1,CASSYKGAGQTDNEQFF
TRBV27,TRBD1,TRBJ2-1,CASSLVGTAAYNEQFF
TRBV7-9,.,TRBJ2-1,CASSPLSAVQYNEQFF
TRBV11-2,TRBD1,TRBJ2-7,CASSLAGQGIYEQYF